The 21 T cell receptor beta chains below were found in one sample sequenced in a study of human T cells and chemical hapten exposure. MiXCR, run by TCRdb on the RACE reads, gives a single entry per CDR3 protein. This table holds about 76,000 distinct CDR3 sequences, 10% to 15% found once. The time point here: patch test 3, about 24 weeks after DPC sensitization. Treatment of the sample: therapeutic diphenylcyclopropenone sensitization with weekly scalp DPC. The starting material was whole blood, obtained in connection with sensitization to the hapten diphenylcyclopropenone (DPC). Receptors originate from a woman between 45 and 60 years old with alopecia areata. Some clones in this sample may be carry-over from other donors' samples.

In this sample, this clonotype turned up once. A much larger clone is a single base away; this may be a read error. The gene calls are TRBV6-5 and TRBJ1-2, with D unresolved. The CDR3 has 13 amino acids. CDR1 is MNHEY, CDR2 SVGAGI, per germline. V was shortened by 9 bases and J by 6 bases, with 17 bases between the two germline ends. CDR3 DNA sequence: TGTGCCAGAAGTGCCAATAGGCGAAATGGCTACACCTTC. Its protein is CARSANRRNGYTF.

The rearrangement joins TRBV7-9 to TRBJ2-7, with D unclear. The germline V and J ends were trimmed by 1 base and 7 bases, with 5 bases remaining between them. The germline CDR1 and CDR2 sequences are SEHNR and FQNEAQ (reference sequence). This CDR3 has 11 residues. The CDR3 region is CASSLEVEQYF. Here the CDR3 DNA reads TGTGCCAGCAGCTTAGAGGTGGAGCAGTACTTC.

This clonotype was recorded many times. This chain connects TRBV7-9 to TRBJ2-6; no reliable D call. The CDR3 consists of 15 residues. Between the trimmed V and J ends, which lost 2 bases and 4 bases, there was a span of 9 bases. Germline V gene data show CDR1 as SEHNR and CDR2 as FQNEAQ (reference sequence). CDR3 sequence: CASSLLNGGANVLTF. The CDR3 DNA sequence: TGTGCCAGCAGCTTATTAAATGGCGGGGCCAACGTCCTGACTTTC.

This clonotype was detected many times. This chain joins TRBV6-2 or TRBV6-3 and TRBJ2-1; no firm D call. V gave up 2 bases and J gave up 7 bases, with 12 bases separating them. Germline values: CDR1 MNHEY, CDR2 SVGEGT. This CDR3 spans 14 amino acids. CDR3 nucleotides: TGTGCCAGCAGTTACCCCAGGAATGGGAATGAGCAGTTCTTC. This gives the protein CASSYPRNGNEQFF.

This clonotype was seen a handful of times. The V call is TRBV20-1, the J call TRBJ1-2; D is ambiguous. V shed 8 bases and J shed 2 bases, with 3 bases lying between them. CDR1 DFQATT and CDR2 SNEGSKA come from the germline V gene (reference sequence). The CDR3 is 9 amino acids. Here the CDR3 DNA reads TGCAGTATCAACTATGGCTACACCTTC. It yields the protein CSINYGYTF.

This clonotype has ten or more counts. This sequence joins TRBV11-2 and TRBJ1-1; D is unresolved. Germline lookup yields CDR1 SGHAT and CDR2 FQNNGV. The CDR3 length is 13 residues. V was shortened by 3 bases and J by 8 bases, with 13 bases between the two germline ends. CDR3 nucleotides: TGTGCCAGCAGCTTTTCGGTACGGAAAGAAGCTTTCTTT. This codes for CASSFSVRKEAFF.

The chain carries TRBV28 and TRBJ2-3; D call uncertain. The CDR3 spans 12 residues. Germline assignment: CDR1 MDHEN and CDR2 SYDVKM. The ends were cut back, 6 bases at V and 4 bases at J, with 8 bases in the middle. Here the CDR3 reads CASRSTSDTQYF. The CDR3 DNA sequence: TGTGCCAGCAGAAGCACGTCAGATACGCAGTATTTT.

The chain carries TRBV5-4 and TRBJ1-5; D remains ambiguous. The CDR3 totals 15 residues. The V gene lost 0 bases and the J gene lost 0 bases, with 7 bases spanning the gap. Germline-derived CDR1 and CDR2 are SGHNT and YYREEE (reference sequence). CDR3: CASSLGPNSNQPQHF. The CDR3 nucleotides read TGTGCCAGCAGCTTGGGGCCGAATAGCAATCAGCCCCAGCATTTT.

The chain is built from TRBV2 and TRBJ2-1; 11 bases line up with TRBD2. Germline V gene lookup returns CDR1 SNHLY and CDR2 FYNNEI. There are 15 residues in the CDR3. With V trimmed by 6 bases and J by 4 bases, 5 bases remained unmatched. The CDR3 DNA reads TGTGCCAGCAGGTCGGGACTAGCGGTATACAATGAGCAGTTCTTC. Protein: CASRSGLAVYNEQFF.

The chain has TRBV7-2 and TRBJ1-2, with D unclear. The germline V and J ends were trimmed by 3 bases and 8 bases, with 19 bases remaining between them. This CDR3 has 15 residues. Looked up from germline, CDR1 is SGHTA and CDR2 is FQGNSA. The CDR3, as DNA: TGTGCCAGCAGCTTCCCGACTCAATCTCGTCGAGGCTACACCTTC. This sequence encodes CASSFPTQSRRGYTF.

V and J are TRBV11-1 and TRBJ2-7; D possibly corresponds to TRBD2 (5 bases). The CDR3 has 15 amino acids. CDR1 and CDR2 (germline): SGHAT, FQDESV (reference sequence). Trimming left V 1 base short and J 2 bases short, with 12 bases between. The CDR3 nucleotides read TGTGCCAGCAGCTTAGATGAGGACTCCACCTACGAGCAGTACTTC. It specifies CASSLDEDSTYEQYF.

The sample holds a few counts of this clonotype. The V and J genes are TRBV6-4 and TRBJ1-2; TRBD1 aligns across 7 bases. CDR3 length: 15 residues. CDR1 is MRHNA and CDR2 is SNTAGT in the germline V gene. J lost 4 bases, V lost 3 bases, and 8 bases had no gene match. CDR3 residues: CASSEEQGTGYGYTF. CDR3 in DNA: TGTGCCAGCAGTGAAGAACAGGGGACGGGCTATGGCTACACCTTC.

V is TRBV20-1 and J is TRBJ1-5; D remains unclear. This CDR3 has 12 amino acids. The germline CDR1 and CDR2 sequences are DFQATT and SNEGSKA (reference sequence). The V and J ends lost 0 bases and 3 bases respectively, with 3 bases between them. This chain's CDR3 is CSARDVNQPQHF. The DNA for the CDR3 is TGCAGTGCTAGAGATGTCAATCAGCCCCAGCATTTT.

This clonotype appeared many times. This chain links TRBV28 with TRBJ1-4; D unresolved. Germline assignment: CDR1 MDHEN and CDR2 SYDVKM. The CDR3 covers 11 residues. V shed 8 bases and J shed 5 bases, with 6 bases lying between them. CDR3 protein: CASGINEKLFF. The CDR3 region has the DNA TGTGCCAGCGGAATCAATGAAAAACTGTTTTTT. Variable domain in full (rest from reference TRBV28 and TRBJ1-4): DVKVTQSSRYLVKRTGEKVFLECVQDMDHENMFWYRQDPGLGLRLIYFSYDVKMKEKGDIPEGYSVSREKKERFSLILESASTNQTSMYLCASGINEKLFFGSGTQLSVL.

This chain joins TRBV29-1 and TRBJ1-1; tentative D call: TRBD1 (5 bases). Between the trimmed V and J ends, which lost 2 bases and 0 bases, there was a span of 10 bases. This CDR3 region has 14 residues. Germline V gives CDR1 SQVTM, CDR2 ANQGSEA. CDR3 loop: CSVEPRALNTEAFF. Written as DNA, the CDR3 is TGCAGCGTTGAACCCAGGGCTCTGAACACTGAAGCTTTCTTT.

This clonotype turned up a few times. The rearrangement links TRBV20-1 to TRBJ2-7, with D possibly being TRBD1 (6 bases). Germline loops: CDR1 DFQATT, CDR2 SNEGSKA (reference sequence). V lost 4 bases to trimming and J lost 0 bases, with 13 bases between them. The CDR3 spans 14 residues. The CDR3 DNA follows: TGCAGTGCTACGCCAGGGGTCAGCTCCTACGAGCAGTACTTC. Translating gives CSATPGVSSYEQYF.

This clonotype occurred a few times. The gene calls are TRBV2 and TRBJ1-1; TRBD1 matches at 12 bases. The germline V gene encodes CDR1 SNHLY and CDR2 FYNNEI. The CDR3 contains 15 residues. The ends lost 6 bases at V and 0 bases at J; junction bases unmatched: 2. The CDR3 region is CASRGQGAVNTEAFF. The CDR3 DNA follows: TGTGCCAGCAGGGGACAGGGGGCCGTGAACACTGAAGCTTTCTTT.

This clonotype has at least ten counts. The chain employs TRBV7-8 and TRBJ2-3, with 9 bases that match TRBD1. The CDR3 covers 16 residues. The V segment lost 5 bases and the J segment 2 bases; nucleotides outside the gene matches: 8. Per the germline V gene, CDR1 is SGHVS and CDR2 is FQNEAQ. CDR3 protein: CASSPDRGSYTDTQYF. In DNA, the CDR3 is TGTGCCAGCAGCCCCGACAGGGGGAGTTACACAGATACGCAGTATTTT.

The chain links TRBV20-1 to TRBJ2-3; D might be TRBD2 (6 bases). The germline gives CDR1 DFQATT, CDR2 SNEGSKA (reference sequence). The germline V and J ends were trimmed by 5 bases and 6 bases, with 21 bases remaining between them. This CDR3 spans 15 amino acids. The CDR3 sequence is CSASIGTPRRDTQYF. DNA for the CDR3: TGCAGTGCTTCAATAGGGACTCCCCGAAGGGATACGCAGTATTTT.

This clonotype was found many times. V and J are TRBV18 and TRBJ1-2; possibly TRBD1 for D (5 bases). This CDR3 is built from 14 residues. CDR1 is KGHSH and CDR2 is LQKENI in the germline V gene. Trimming pared 1 base from V and 4 bases from J, leaving 10 bases between. DNA of the CDR3: TGTGCCAGCTCACCACAGGGGAACGGCTATGGCTACACCTTC. Translated, it gives CASSPQGNGYGYTF.

This clonotype appeared many times. The chain couples TRBV21-1 to TRBJ2-7; TRBD2 is taken as the D call from the table, unchecked against the DNA. TRBV21-1 is assigned pseudogene status. The CDR3 consists of 15 residues. The CDR3 is CASSRVRTSLYEQYF. CDR3 nucleotides: TGTGCCAGCAGCAGGGTCAGGACTTCCTTGTACGAGCAGTACTTC.